This passage covers 19 T cell receptor beta chains from one sample sequenced in a study of cytomegalovirus exposure and HLA in healthy donors (TCRdb year 2017). Library preparation employed the immunoSEQ multiplex PCR assay. The multiplex PCR relied on a mix of 60 forward primers for TCR Vbeta segments and 13 reverse primers for TCR Jbeta segments. This is the immuneACCESS table as TCRdb keeps it, with only in-frame sequences that have V and J called. A part of the clones is gone; compared with another copy, unresolved V genes explain less than half, and the rest is unexplained. Recorded for this sample are around 92,000 clones; 65% to 80% of them occurred a single time. Clones ranked in the top ten supply roughly 14% of the sample. The sample consisted of PBMCs. The origin of the receptors is a woman between 65 and 79 years old in good health and CMV-seropositive.

V and J are TRBV27 and TRBJ1-4, with 7 bases matching TRBD1. The ends lost 2 bases at V and 3 bases at J; junction bases unmatched: 12. The CDR3 runs to 18 residues. Per germline, CDR1 MNHEY and CDR2 SMNVEV (reference sequence). DNA of the CDR3: TGTGCCAGCAGTTTAGACCATGAGAGGGGGCTTGCTAATGAAAAACTGTTTTTT. Residues: CASSLDHERGLANEKLFF.

The V and J genes are TRBV7-2 and TRBJ1-5; D is unresolved. The germline CDR1 and CDR2 sequences are SGHTA and FQGNSA. The CDR3 has 14 residues. V lost 5 bases to trimming and J lost 7 bases, with 15 bases between them. In DNA, the CDR3 is TGTGCCAGCAGCAAGGACTTCAGAGGACAGCCCCAGCATTTT. This codes for CASSKDFRGQPQHF.

This chain uses TRBV21-1 with TRBJ1-5; TRBD1 was called by the table and not checked on the DNA. TRBV21-1 is designated a pseudogene. This CDR3 is built from 15 residues. CDR3 sequence (DNA): TGTGCCAGCAGCTCCCAGGGGAGTAGCAATCAGCCCCAGCATTTT. This encodes CASSSQGSSNQPQHF.

The V and J genes are TRBV7-3 and TRBJ1-4; 7 bases line up with TRBD1. The CDR3 sequence is 15 residues long. V lost 1 base, J lost 8 bases, and 7 bases stayed unmatched. CDR1 SGHTA and CDR2 FQGTGA come from the germline V gene. The CDR3 region is CASSLRGGPEEKLFF. The CDR3, as DNA: TGTGCCAGCAGCTTAAGAGGGGGCCCGGAGGAAAAACTGTTTTTT. The full variable domain, completed using reference TRBV7-3 and TRBJ1-4, is GAGVSQTPSNKVTEKGKYVELRCDPISGHTALYWYRQSLGQGPEFLIYFQGTGAADDSGLPNDRFFAVRPEGSVSTLKIQRTERGDSAVYLCASSLRGGPEEKLFFGSGTQLSVL.

This clone was counted once. The gene calls are TRBV7-8 and TRBJ2-5, with TRBD1 matching 9 bases. The J call could be wrong; TRBJ2-7 is a better fit for the DNA end. Germline V lookup: CDR1 SGHVS, CDR2 FQNEAQ. CDR3 length: 15 residues. The CDR3 here is CASSITGQGSYEQYF. CDR3 bases: TGTGCCAGCAGCATAACGGGACAGGGTTCCTACGAGCAGTACTTC.

The CDR3 region is CASSSIKDYRRFF. The DNA for the CDR3 is TGTGCCAGCAGCTCGATAAAGGACTACCGCAGGTTCTTC. V and J are TRBV5-8 and TRBJ2-1, with a weak D call TRBD2 (6 bases). The V end lost 3 bases, the J end lost 15 bases, and 19 bases lay between the germline ends. There are 13 residues in the CDR3. Per the germline V gene, CDR1 is SGHTS and CDR2 is YDEGEE.

The J gene is TRBJ2-7, the V gene TRBV6-5; D remains unclear. V gave up 7 bases and J gave up 2 bases, with 12 bases separating them. The CDR3 covers 13 residues. CDR1 and CDR2 (germline): MNHEY, SVGAGI. CDR3 loop: CASTGVFAYEQYF. CDR3 bases: TGTGCCAGCACGGGTGTCTTCGCCTACGAGCAGTACTTC.

V usage is TRBV9 and J usage is TRBJ2-1, with TRBD2 matching over 14 bases. V shed 4 bases and J 4 bases; nucleotides not matched to a gene: 7. This CDR3 region has 17 residues. CDR1 SGDLS and CDR2 YYNGEE come from the germline V gene. The CDR3 sequence: CASSPRLAGGRYNEQFF. In DNA form, the CDR3 reads TGTGCCAGCAGCCCCCGACTAGCGGGAGGGCGGTACAATGAGCAGTTCTTC.

The V gene is TRBV18, the J gene TRBJ1-6; 8 nucleotides agree with TRBD1. CDR1 KGHSH and CDR2 LQKENI come from the germline V gene. V shed 5 bases, J shed 9 bases, and the junction held 12 bases outside the gene matches. This CDR3 has 16 amino acids. CDR3 amino acids: CASSSGQGRSGSPLHF. For the CDR3, the DNA is TGTGCCAGCTCATCTGGACAGGGACGGTCGGGTTCACCCCTCCACTTT.

The chain recombines TRBV18 with TRBJ2-1; 10 positions match TRBD2. Germline lookup yields CDR1 KGHSH and CDR2 LQKENI. The CDR3 length is 17 residues. V shed 3 bases and J 2 bases; nucleotides not matched to a gene: 7. The CDR3 DNA is TGTGCCAGCTCACCCCTAGCGGGAGAGGTCCCCTACAATGAGCAGTTCTTC. It translates to CASSPLAGEVPYNEQFF.

The V gene is TRBV7-9, the J gene TRBJ2-5; TRBD1 aligns across 8 bases. Germline values: CDR1 SEHNR, CDR2 FQNEAQ (reference sequence). The CDR3 length is 12 residues. Trimming took 7 bases from V and 5 from J; bases not matched to a gene: 3. The CDR3 bases are TGTGCCAGCACGGGACAGGCGGAGACCCAGTACTTC. Amino acids: CASTGQAETQYF.

Note on this clone: An end of the junction does not agree with germline; a read error may underlie this. This sequence joins TRBV7-9 and TRBJ1-2; TRBD1 might be the D (5 bases). The length of the CDR3 is 18 residues. CDR1 and CDR2 from the germline V gene are SEHNR and FQNEAQ (reference sequence). CDR3: CSSSPFPGLTPGAYGYTF. CDR3 DNA: TGTTCCAGCAGCCCCTTTCCGGGACTTACTCCAGGAGCCTATGGCTACACCTTC.

The gene calls are TRBV5-4 and TRBJ1-4, with D possibly being TRBD1 (6 bases). Germline V gives CDR1 SGHNT, CDR2 YYREEE (reference sequence). Trimming removed 4 bases from V and 8 bases from J, with 21 bases in between. The CDR3 covers 16 residues. The DNA of the CDR3 is TGTGCCAGCAGCAACGGGCCGGGAGGGGGGGAGGAAAAACTGTTTTTT. It yields the protein CASSNGPGGGEEKLFF.

This clone has more than one count but fewer than ten. The junction departs from germline at one end; a sequencing error may be responsible. The rearrangement joins TRBV7-7 to TRBJ2-5, with D possibly matching TRBD2 (6 bases). Germline CDR1 reads SSHAT; CDR2 reads FNYEAQ (reference sequence). This CDR3 region has 14 residues. The CDR3, as DNA: TGTGCTAGCAGCACCCGGCGGGGCGGGGAGACCCAGTACTTC. Translating gives CASSTRRGGETQYF.

V gene TRBV5-1 combines with J gene TRBJ2-1, with D tentatively TRBD2 (7 bases). Trimming removed 4 bases at V and 0 bases at J, with 11 bases between. The germline V gene encodes CDR1 SGHRS and CDR2 YFSETQ. The CDR3 contains 15 residues. CDR3 protein: CASSPGGVSYNEQFF. DNA of the CDR3: TGCGCCAGCAGCCCGGGGGGCGTCTCCTACAATGAGCAGTTCTTC.

V usage is TRBV7-9 and J usage is TRBJ2-1; weak D call: TRBD2 (6 bases). The CDR3 length is 15 residues. V lost 5 bases, J lost 0 bases, and 11 bases lay in between. The V gene's germline CDR1 is SEHNR and CDR2 FQNEAQ (reference sequence). DNA of the CDR3: TGTGCCAGCAGCAGGGACTCTAGCTCCTACAATGAGCAGTTCTTC. This gives the protein CASSRDSSSYNEQFF.

The rearrangement joins TRBV7-8 to TRBJ2-1, with 15 bases identical to TRBD2. CDR1 is SGHVS and CDR2 is FQNEAQ in the germline V gene. V lost 5 bases, J lost 6 bases, and 5 bases stayed unmatched. The CDR3 has 16 residues. CDR3 loop: CASSPRTSGRANEQFF. The CDR3 DNA reads TGTGCCAGCAGCCCCAGGACTAGCGGGAGGGCCAATGAGCAGTTCTTC.

V gene TRBV5-4 combines with J gene TRBJ2-3, with TRBD1 matching over 12 bases. The CDR3 runs 17 residues. Looked up from germline, CDR1 is SGHNT and CDR2 is YYREEE (reference sequence). J was trimmed by 3 bases and V by 3 bases; bases with no gene match: 8. The chain's CDR3 is CASSSPGQGALTDTQYF. The CDR3 region has the DNA TGTGCCAGCAGCTCCCCGGGACAGGGGGCTTTGACAGATACGCAGTATTTT.

CDR3 residues: CASSGTGLAEAFF. CDR3 coding DNA: TGTGCCAGCAGTGGTACAGGGTTAGCTGAAGCTTTCTTT. This rearrangement joins TRBV6-6 to TRBJ1-1; weak D call: TRBD1 (6 bases). This CDR3 region has 13 residues. The germline V and J ends were trimmed by 5 bases and 6 bases, with 13 bases remaining between them. The germline V gene has CDR1 MNHNY and CDR2 SVGAGI (reference sequence).